Shown below are 9 T cell receptor beta chains from a single sample sequenced in a study of CD8+ T cells in alopecia areata. Extraction of RNA preceded its reverse transcription into cDNA, which served as the sequencing template. Data came from immunoSEQ multiplex PCR; TCRdb stores just in-frame clones and leaves some out. The repertoire holds roughly 230,000 clones, with roughly 40% as singletons. As for treatment: oral pan-JAK inhibitor, 5-10 mg twice daily. This specimen consisted of CD4+ T cells sorted from blood, obtained at approximately week 36, from a patient treated with tofacitinib. Source of these receptors: a human donor with alopecia areata.

V is TRBV27 and J is TRBJ1-2; TRBD1 is a possible D gene (5 bases). The CDR3 consists of 17 residues. From germline, CDR1 is MNHEY and CDR2 SMNVEV (reference sequence). V lost 5 bases to trimming and J lost 0 bases, with 19 bases between them. The CDR3 coding sequence is TGTGCCAGCAGTGTCCTGCGGAGGGGAAGGTCTAACTATGGCTACACCTTC. It codes for CASSVLRRGRSNYGYTF.

This chain joins TRBV18 and TRBJ2-3; D is possibly TRBD1 or TRBD2 (6 bases each). This CDR3 is 15 amino acids long. CDR1 is KGHSH and CDR2 is LQKENI in the germline V gene. V shed 1 base and J shed 2 bases, with 10 bases lying between them. DNA of the CDR3: TGTGCCAGCTCACCACGGGGGGCAGCCACAGATACGCAGTATTTT. Amino acid sequence: CASSPRGAATDTQYF.

The rearrangement links TRBV4-2 to TRBJ2-7; 7 positions match TRBD1. V shed 1 base and J 3 bases; nucleotides not matched to a gene: 6. The CDR3 is 15 amino acids. Germline CDR1 and CDR2: LGHNA and YNFKEQ. CDR3: CASSQVWDSGYEQYF. The DNA for the CDR3 is TGTGCCAGCAGCCAAGTATGGGACAGTGGCTACGAGCAGTACTTC.

V and J are TRBV27 and TRBJ2-3, with D possibly TRBD1 on 5 matching bases. Per germline, CDR1 MNHEY and CDR2 SMNVEV (reference sequence). The CDR3 contains 12 residues. V was pared by 5 bases and J by 6 bases, with 9 bases between. The CDR3 DNA follows: TGTGCCAGCAGTCCCAAGGGGGATACGCAGTATTTT. Amino acid sequence: CASSPKGDTQYF.

This chain connects TRBV27 to TRBJ1-4, with D perhaps matching TRBD1 (5 bases). CDR3 size: 15 residues. The germline V gene has CDR1 MNHEY and CDR2 SMNVEV (reference sequence). V dropped 6 bases and J dropped 5 bases, with 16 bases sitting between them. The CDR3 sequence: CASRDKDKLNEKLFF. CDR3 coding DNA: TGTGCCAGCAGAGACAAGGACAAGCTAAATGAAAAACTGTTTTTT.

The V gene is TRBV29-1, the J gene TRBJ1-1, with D possibly matching TRBD1 (5 bases). Trimming left V 5 bases short and J 11 bases short, with 18 bases between. CDR1 and CDR2 (germline): SQVTM, ANQGSEA. The CDR3 runs 12 residues. Here the CDR3 DNA reads TGCAGCGTTCATCAGGGACCGGGAAACGCTTTCTTT. It encodes CSVHQGPGNAFF.

CDR3 coding DNA: TGTGCCAGCAGTGCGGGACTGCTCTACGAGCAGTACTTC. Residues: CASSAGLLYEQYF. The rearrangement joins TRBV25-1 to TRBJ2-7, with a tentative D call TRBD2 (6 bases). CDR3 length: 13 residues. Trimming shortened V by 4 bases and J by 3 bases, and 10 bases separated the two germline ends. Germline V gene lookup returns CDR1 MGHDK and CDR2 SYGVNS.

There are a few counts of this clone. The chain recombines TRBV9 with TRBJ2-3, with D possibly being TRBD1 (5 bases). The length of the CDR3 is 12 residues. Trimming cost V 4 bases and J 6 bases, with 9 bases left between them. The germline V gene has CDR1 SGDLS and CDR2 YYNGEE. CDR3 residues: CASSSSGDTQYF. The CDR3 DNA reads as TGTGCCAGCAGCTCCTCAGGGGATACGCAGTATTTT.

The chain employs TRBV7-2 and TRBJ2-7, with 9 nucleotides matching TRBD1. CDR3 length: 15 residues. Losses at the gene ends were 5 bases for V and 3 bases for J; bases not matched to a gene: 8. Germline assignment: CDR1 SGHTA and CDR2 FQGNSA. CDR3 DNA sequence: TGTGCCAGCAGCACCCGGACAGGGGCAGTCTACGAGCAGTACTTC. It yields the protein CASSTRTGAVYEQYF. The full variable domain, rest sourced from reference TRBV7-2 and TRBJ2-7, is GAGVSQSPSNKVTEKGKDVELRCDPISGHTALYWYRQSLGQGLEFLIYFQGNSAPDKSGLPSDRFSAERTGGSVSTLTIQRTQQEDSAVYLCASSTRTGAVYEQYFGPGTRLTVT.